Reported below is one TCR beta chain. Repertoires were generated with immunoSEQ multiplex PCR, while TCRdb's copy carries only in-frame clones and drops some. The sample includes 13,000 to 15,000 clones, approximately 81% of them seen just once. Germline V gives CDR1 SGHKS, CDR2 YYEKEE (reference sequence). V lost 2 bases and J lost 2, with 8 bases in between. The CDR3 runs 14 residues. This entry comes from a study of blood T cell repertoires in COVID-19. The gene calls are TRBV5-5 and TRBJ2-1, with unresolved D. The receptor's source is a human donor in a cohort sampled during active COVID-19. Sample: peripheral blood. This chain's CDR3 is CASSFARTYNEQFF. CDR3 bases: TGTGCCAGCAGCTTCGCTAGAACCTACAATGAGCAGTTCTTC.